The 16 T cell receptor beta chains below come from one sample, sequenced in a study of glioma-infiltrating T cells. TCR alpha and beta CDR3 regions were amplified from RNA using iRepertoire nested multiplex PCR. TCRdb analysed the multiplex PCR reads with MiXCR anew, one entry per CDR3 protein. The repertoire holds around 10,000 distinct CDR3 sequences, with about three fifths as singletons. Sequencing was done on a sample of glioma tissue, nonneoplastic brain tissue, or PBMCs (not recorded which). The receptors originated from a human donor with low-grade glioma or glioblastoma, undergoing nonglioma brain surgery, or in good health (not recorded which).

V is TRBV28 and J is TRBJ2-7, with TRBD1 identical over 11 bases. Germline V gives CDR1 MDHEN, CDR2 SYDVKM. The CDR3 spans 16 residues. CDR3 coding DNA: TGTGTCTGCAGTCTAACCACGGGACAGGGGGCCTACGAGCAGTACTTC. It encodes CVCSLTTGQGAYEQYF. Complete variable domain (other parts from reference TRBV28 and TRBJ2-7): DVKVTQSSRYLVKRTGEKVFLECVQDMDHENMFWYRQDPGLGLRLIYFSYDVKMKEKGDIPEGYSVSREKKERFSLILESASTNQTSMYLCVCSLTTGQGAYEQYFGPGTRLTVT.

In regard to this clonotype: At one of its ends the junction is not consistent with the germline gene, which may arise from a read error. This chain connects TRBV2 to TRBJ2-3, with D maybe TRBD2 (6 bases). The germline CDR1 and CDR2 sequences are SNHLY and FYNNEI. The CDR3 contains 14 residues. The CDR3 region is CASRETSSTDKQYF. Here the CDR3 DNA reads TGTGCCAGCAGGGAGACTAGTTCCACAGATAAGCAGTATTTT.

A remark on this clonotype: One junction end does not reproduce the germline sequence, and a read error may be involved. The V gene is TRBV2, the J gene TRBJ2-5; possible D gene TRBD2, 5 bases. The CDR3 extends over 13 amino acids. Germline loops: CDR1 SNHLY, CDR2 FYNNEI. The DNA for the CDR3 is TGTGCCAGCGCTCGGCTAGCACAAGAGACCCACTACTTC. Translated: CASARLAQETHYF.

In the case of this clonotype: A much larger clone sits a single nucleotide away, making a read error possible. The CDR3 DNA follows: TGTGCCAGGAGTCATCCAGGGTCCGGGGAGCTGTTTTTT. This translates into CARSHPGSGELFF. The chain combines TRBV13 with TRBJ2-2, with D possibly matching TRBD1 (5 bases). V was cut by 9 bases and J by 6 bases, with 14 bases left in between. Germline V gene sequence: CDR1 PRHDT, CDR2 FYEKMQ (reference sequence). The CDR3 consists of 13 residues.

As concerns this clonotype: One junction end does not reproduce the germline sequence, and a read error may be involved. The V gene is TRBV28, the J gene TRBJ2-3; D remains ambiguous. The end of the DNA aligns better with TRBJ1-5, so the J call may be wrong. The CDR3 contains 11 residues. Germline V gene data show CDR1 as MDHEN and CDR2 as SYDVKM. CDR3 sequence: CASILRDTQHF. The CDR3 DNA follows: TGTGCCAGCATTTTACGAGATACGCAGCATTTT.

As to this clonotype: Relative to the germline gene, one junction end is altered; a read error may explain this. V usage is TRBV30 and J usage is TRBJ2-1, with 8 bases that match TRBD2. The germline V gene has CDR1 GTSNPN and CDR2 SVGIG (reference sequence). The CDR3 covers 14 residues. As DNA, the CDR3 is TGTGCATGGAATAGCGGGAAAGAGTACAATGAGCAGTTCTTC. This gives the protein CAWNSGKEYNEQFF.

Points on this clonotype: Germline and junction disagree at one end, which may indicate a read error. This CDR3 is CASKRPDMQYF. The CDR3 DNA follows: TGTGCCAGCAAGAGGCCGGATATGCAGTATTTT. The chain has TRBV6-4 and TRBJ2-3; D is ambiguous. CDR3 size: 11 residues. CDR1 MRHNA and CDR2 SNTAGT come from the germline V gene.

Here the CDR3 reads CSAPIQQVYEQYF. CDR3 nucleotides: TGCAGTGCCCCTATACAACAGGTCTATGAGCAGTACTTC. The V and J genes are TRBV20-1 and TRBJ2-7; perhaps TRBD1 as D (5 bases). The CDR3 contains 13 residues. The V gene lost 6 bases and the J gene lost 7 bases, with 19 bases spanning the gap. Germline values: CDR1 DFQATT, CDR2 SNEGSKA (reference sequence).

To note about this clonotype: The germline gene is not matched at one end of the junction; a read error may be the cause. The chain carries TRBV19 and TRBJ2-1; the match to TRBD1 covers 8 bases. Looked up from germline, CDR1 is LNHDA and CDR2 is SQIVND (reference sequence). CDR3 size: 16 residues. The CDR3 DNA follows: TGTGCCTGTAGTAGGCCCGGGACAGGCAGCTACAATGAGCAGCTCTTC. Protein sequence: CACSRPGTGSYNEQLF. The variable domain in full, completed from reference TRBV19 and TRBJ2-1, reads DGGITQSPKYLFRKEGQNVTLSCEQNLNHDAMYWYRQDPGQGLRLIYYSQIVNDFQKGDIAEGYSVSREKKESFPLTVTSAQKNPTAFYLCACSRPGTGSYNEQLFGPGTRLTVL.

A word on this clonotype: One end of the junction does not line up with germline, which may come from a read error. The chain has TRBV20-1 and TRBJ2-1; 7 bases line up with TRBD2. The CDR3 totals 14 residues. The V gene's germline CDR1 is DFQATT and CDR2 SNEGSKA (reference sequence). The CDR3 coding sequence is TGCAGTGCTAGTTCTAGCGGTAGAAGGAATGGGCAGTTCTTC. This encodes CSASSSGRRNGQFF.

The V call is TRBV6-1, the J call TRBJ2-5, with D perhaps TRBD2 (5 bases). V lost 7 bases and J lost 4, with 16 bases in between. The CDR3 has 14 amino acids. The germline CDR1 and CDR2 sequences are MNHNS and SASEGT. The CDR3 coding sequence is TGTGCCAGCATTCCCCTTGCGGGTGTAGAGACCCAGTACTTC. This codes for CASIPLAGVETQYF.

With respect to this clonotype: One end of the junction varies from germline; a read error may be responsible. CDR3 nucleotide sequence: TGTGCCAGTAGTATACAGAAAGGCTCTAATCAGTCCCAGCATTTT. Encoded protein: CASSIQKGSNQSQHF. The chain combines TRBV19 with TRBJ1-5; no clear D. Germline CDR1 is LNHDA and CDR2 is SQIVND (reference sequence). There are 15 residues in the CDR3.

By share, this clonotype counts as medium-sized. This chain joins TRBV12-3 or TRBV12-4 and TRBJ1-1, with 7 positions matching TRBD1. This CDR3 has 14 residues. V trimming: 5 bases; J trimming: 5 bases; junction bases outside the gene matches: 8. For the CDR3, the DNA is TGTGCCAGCAGTCTCAGCGACAGGGCAACTGAAGCTTTCTTT. Amino acids: CASSLSDRATEAFF.

This clonotype counts as medium-sized (0.01 to 0.1%). V and J are TRBV20-1 and TRBJ2-3; 8 bases map to TRBD2. Germline lookup yields CDR1 DFQATT and CDR2 SNEGSKA (reference sequence). The junction had 10 bases not matched to a gene; V was cut back by 0 bases and J by 2 bases. CDR3 size: 17 residues. The CDR3: CSARDDVVAGTTDTQYF. The CDR3, as DNA: TGCAGTGCTAGAGATGACGTGGTAGCGGGAACCACAGATACGCAGTATTTT.

About this clonotype itself: The CDR3 ends on some other residue instead of the conserved phenylalanine or tryptophan, so this is likely a read error. It is unclear where the CDR3 begins or ends on the DNA, so no DNA is shown, and the CDR3 is as TCRdb lists it. The chain employs TRBV27 and TRBJ2-1. Including both end residues, the CDR3 is 17 amino acids long. Germline CDR1 reads MNHEY; CDR2 reads SMNVEV (reference sequence). CDR3 sequence reads: CASSFKHSFPSYNEQSL.

This clonotype is judged medium-sized (0.01 to 0.1%). The chain has TRBV2 and TRBJ1-5; no definite D call. CDR3 length: 12 amino acids. Trimming removed 10 bases from V and 6 bases from J, with 13 bases in between. Germline V gives CDR1 SNHLY, CDR2 FYNNEI. The CDR3 reads CATRGLGQPQHF. For the CDR3, the DNA is TGTGCCACCCGAGGGCTGGGTCAGCCCCAGCATTTT.